This T cell receptor (beta chain) was recorded in a study of T cells in Graves' hyperthyroidism and ophthalmopathy. At the level of the study: Upon initial diagnosis and before any treatment, peripheral blood was collected. Points from the study as a whole: Blood shared most expanded thyroid clonotypes above 0.001. Ophthalmopathy was told apart from stable hyperthyroidism by a 13 V-J model.

The CDR3 runs 12 residues. The germline V gene encodes CDR1 MNHNS and CDR2 SASEGT. This clonotype appeared a few times. The target antigen is unknown. Amplification of TCR beta CDR3 regions used RNA as the template. With the HTBI primer set, the TCR CDR3 went through a first round of RT-PCR. TCRdb processed the multiplex PCR reads anew with MiXCR; each CDR3 protein has one entry. The sample has some 700,000 distinct CDR3 sequences; around 16% are singletons. The chain recombines TRBV6-1 with TRBJ2-7; D tentatively reads TRBD1 or TRBD2 (5 bases each). The source material was blood. This receptor was taken from a man between 50 and 59 years old with Graves' hyperthyroidism. CDR3 sequence reads: CASGTVSYEQYF. The CDR3 DNA reads as TGTGCTTCCGGGACGGTTTCCTACGAGCAGTACTTC.